What follows are 29 T cell receptor beta chains derived from one specimen sequenced in a study of tumor-infiltrating lymphocytes in primary liver carcinoma. Researchers generated TCR beta cDNA from roughly 520 ng of total RNA, relying on a constant-region primer. Investigators got TCR beta libraries out of three nested multiplex PCR rounds, done with slightly modified ARM-PCR. A C-beta reverse primer and TRBV1-TRBV30 forward primers served in each of the first two PCR rounds, at around 10 cycles apiece. One entry per CDR3 protein results from TCRdb running MiXCR on the multiplex PCR reads. The profile shows some 200,000 distinct CDR3 sequences, less than 65% of them singletons. The authors took blood RNA from unsorted whole blood and also extracted germline DNA. Sequenced input: peripheral blood. All receptors come from a woman aged 60-75 years with primary liver carcinoma and hepatitis B virus infection.

V usage is TRBV28 and J usage is TRBJ2-1; 9 bases line up with TRBD1. The germline V gene has CDR1 MDHEN and CDR2 SYDVKM. The CDR3 runs 15 residues. V shed 0 bases, J shed 7 bases, and the junction held 4 bases outside the gene matches. CDR3 sequence: CASSLWGTGKNEQFF. In DNA form, the CDR3 reads TGTGCCAGCAGTTTATGGGGGACAGGGAAGAATGAGCAGTTCTTC.

Ten or more counts support this clonotype. The chain uses TRBV6-5 and TRBJ2-1, with TRBD2 identical over 9 bases. The V and J ends lost 6 bases and 4 bases, in that order; junction bases with no gene match: 10. The germline V gene encodes CDR1 MNHEY and CDR2 SVGAGI. The CDR3 has 16 residues. The CDR3 DNA is TGTGCCAGCAGCCAGGGAGCGGGAGGCACTTACAATGAGCAGTTCTTC. Translation gives CASSQGAGGTYNEQFF.

Concerning this clonotype itself: Just one base apart from a much larger clone, this may be a read error. Written as DNA, the CDR3 is TGCAGCGCTCCCACAGGGTCCAGCACAGGTACGCAGTATTTT. This translates into CSAPTGSSTGTQYF. V usage is TRBV29-1 and J usage is TRBJ2-3; tentative D call: TRBD1 (6 bases). Germline assignment: CDR1 SQVTM and CDR2 ANQGSEA. The CDR3 runs 14 residues.

By sample share, this clonotype is medium-sized. The CDR3 coding sequence is TGTGCCAGCAGCTTAGAGGCTAACGGGGAGCTGTTTTTT. Translating it yields CASSLEANGELFF. The chain uses TRBV11-2 and TRBJ2-2; the D is unclear. The CDR3 contains 13 residues. Trimming pared 0 bases from V and 7 bases from J, leaving 6 bases between. Looked up from germline, CDR1 is SGHAT and CDR2 is FQNNGV.

To note about this clonotype: This could be a read error, since a much larger clone is one nucleotide away. This chain joins TRBV4-1 and TRBJ1-2, with D perhaps matching TRBD1 (6 bases). CDR1 is MGHRA and CDR2 is YSYEKL in the germline V gene. The CDR3 runs 20 residues. CDR3 region: CASSYRGWTAISYPNYGYSF. DNA for the CDR3: TGCGCCAGCAGCTATAGGGGCTGGACAGCCATCTCCTACCCGAACTATGGCTACAGCTTC.

This clonotype showed up many times. This chain uses TRBV6-5 with TRBJ1-2; D possibly corresponds to TRBD1 (6 bases). The V gene's germline CDR1 is MNHEY and CDR2 SVGAGI. This CDR3 region has 14 residues. V was shortened by 6 bases and J by 7 bases, with 18 bases between the two germline ends. The CDR3 DNA reads TGTGCCAGCAGCCAGGGTTCGGGGGGGCGTGGCTACACCTTC. Amino acids: CASSQGSGGRGYTF.

On this clonotype itself: The junction departs from the called germline gene at one end, perhaps through a read error. V and J are TRBV11-2 and TRBJ1-2; 7 bases match TRBD1. The CDR3 consists of 16 residues. Germline V lookup: CDR1 SGHAT, CDR2 FQNNGV. The CDR3 loop is CASSTTTGRMDYGYTF. The CDR3 DNA reads as TGTGCAAGCAGCACTACGACAGGGAGGATGGACTATGGCTACACCTTC.

This rearrangement joins TRBV11-3 to TRBJ1-5; a possible D gene is TRBD1 (5 bases). The end of the DNA is better explained by TRBJ2-3, so the J call may be wrong. The CDR3 runs to 16 residues. Germline V gene lookup returns CDR1 SGHNT and CDR2 YENEEA. The CDR3 DNA sequence: TGTGCCAGCAGCTTAGATGGGGCAGTAAACCATCAGCCCCAGTATTTT. Protein product: CASSLDGAVNHQPQYF.

The rearrangement joins TRBV5-6 to TRBJ1-1, with D possibly matching TRBD1 (6 bases). V gave up 4 bases and J gave up 11 bases, with 21 bases separating them. Germline loops: CDR1 SGHDT, CDR2 YYEEEE. The CDR3 extends over 14 amino acids. DNA for the CDR3: TGTGCCAGCAGCACTGGACCGGGGGCGCTGGGGGCTTTCTTT. Translated: CASSTGPGALGAFF.

On this clonotype itself: Its ends do not fully match the called genes, so a read error is possible. V gene TRBV28 combines with J gene TRBJ1-2; D is perhaps TRBD1 (5 bases). The germline V gene encodes CDR1 MDHEN and CDR2 SYDVKM. CDR3 length: 16 amino acids. The chain's CDR3 is CASRKQGRTANYGYTF. CDR3 bases: TGTGCCAGCAGGAAGCAGGGACGGACTGCAAACTATGGTTACACCTTC.

Worth noting for this clonotype: Since the CDR3 does not end with the conserved phenylalanine or tryptophan, this likely comes from a read error. This rearrangement joins TRBV6-5 to TRBJ2-2; D uncertain. The CDR3 consists of 14 residues. Germline values: CDR1 MNHEY, CDR2 SVGAGI. The CDR3 region has the DNA TGTGCCATCAGTTACGAGAGTTGGGCCGGGGAGCTGTTTTGT. It codes for CAISYESWAGELFC.

Points on this clonotype: At one end, the junction sequence differs from germline, possibly due to a read error. This chain links TRBV24-1 with TRBJ1-1; D is unclear. This CDR3 is 12 amino acids long. Germline CDR1 KGHDR, CDR2 SFDVKD. CDR3 nucleotides: TGTGCCATCAGTGCCATGGGAGGTGAAGCTTTCTTT. Its translation: CAISAMGGEAFF.

Regarding this clonotype: A much larger clonotype is one base distant, so this may be a read error. Without the conserved terminal phenylalanine or tryptophan, this CDR3 likely stems from a read error. This rearrangement joins TRBV4-1 to TRBJ1-2; tentatively, D is TRBD1 (5 bases). V gave up 2 bases and J gave up 3 bases, with 13 bases separating them. This CDR3 has 15 amino acids. Germline V gene sequence: CDR1 MGHRA, CDR2 YSYEKL. CDR3 residues: CASSQLQGLDYGYTL. The CDR3 DNA reads TGCGCCAGCAGCCAACTCCAGGGCCTTGACTATGGCTACACCCTC.

The table lists this clonotype with many counts. J is TRBJ2-2 and V is TRBV6-5; D is unclear. V was cut by 3 bases and J by 6 bases, with 5 bases left in between. Germline V gene lookup returns CDR1 MNHEY and CDR2 SVGAGI. The CDR3 totals 12 residues. In nucleotides, the CDR3 is TGTGCCAGCAGTTATATCGCCGGGGAGCTGTTTTTT. It encodes CASSYIAGELFF.

A note on this clonotype: A much more abundant neighbour one base away suggests this may be a read error. The chain links TRBV10-1 to TRBJ2-2, with TRBD2 as a possible D gene (7 bases). The CDR3 spans 14 residues. Looked up from germline, CDR1 is WNHNN and CDR2 is SYGVQD (reference sequence). For the CDR3, the DNA is TGCGCCAGCAGTGACCCGGGGGGCGTCGGGGAGCTGTTATTT. As protein: CASSDPGGVGELLF.

This clonotype came up a few times. In DNA form, the CDR3 reads TGCAGTGCTAGCTTGGCGGGAGGGCGCAATTCTTACGAGCAGTACTTC. It translates to CSASLAGGRNSYEQYF. This sequence joins TRBV20-1 and TRBJ2-7, with TRBD2 matching over 9 bases. Germline CDR1 and CDR2: DFQATT and SNEGSKA (reference sequence). Trimming at V came to 3 bases and at J to 4 bases, leaving 13 bases not matched to a gene. There are 16 residues in the CDR3.

Comment on this clonotype: At one of its ends the junction is not consistent with the germline gene, which may arise from a read error. The chain joins TRBV11-2 to TRBJ2-5; no clear D gene. Per germline, CDR1 SGHAT and CDR2 FQNNGV. The CDR3 spans 14 residues. CDR3 region: CTSSHLEGKRTQYF. The CDR3 DNA reads as TGCACCAGCAGCCATTTGGAAGGGAAAAGGACCCAGTACTTC. The whole variable domain, filled in from reference TRBV11-2 and TRBJ2-5, reads EAGVAQSPRYKIIEKRQSVAFWCNPISGHATLYWYQQILGQGPKLLIQFQNNGVVDDSQLPKDRFSAERLKGVDSTLKIQPAKLEDSAVYLCTSSHLEGKRTQYFGPGTRLLVL.

Of note for this clonotype: This clone may be a read error of a much larger clone one base away. The chain carries TRBV12-3 or TRBV12-4 and TRBJ2-7; a possible D gene is TRBD2 (6 bases). The CDR3 totals 14 residues. The CDR3 nucleotides read TGTGCCAGCAGTAGACTAGTCCTAGGTTACGACCAGTACTTC. Amino acids: CASSRLVLGYDQYF.

A remark on this clonotype: Its ends do not fully match the called genes, so a read error is possible. The chain combines TRBV5-4 with TRBJ2-6; 9 nucleotides align to TRBD1. The CDR3 covers 15 residues. Looked up from germline, CDR1 is SGHNT and CDR2 is YYREEE (reference sequence). The DNA of the CDR3 is TGTGCCAGCAGAGTACAGGGGGCTGGGGCCGACGTCCTGACTTTC. Translating it yields CASRVQGAGADVLTF.

This clonotype was picked up one time. The junction and the germline gene differ at one end; a read error may be behind it. The chain recombines TRBV11-2 with TRBJ2-4; 9 nucleotides agree with TRBD1. CDR3 length: 16 residues. Per germline, CDR1 SGHAT and CDR2 FQNNGV. The CDR3 region is CASSPRTGVAKNIQNF. The CDR3, as DNA: TGTGCTAGCAGCCCTCGGACAGGGGTGGCCAAAAACATTCAGAACTTC.

The table lists this clonotype with a few counts. V and J are TRBV10-3 and TRBJ2-3; 8 nucleotides agree with TRBD2. The CDR3 length is 14 residues. CDR1 ENHRY and CDR2 SYGVKD come from the germline V gene. The V gene end was trimmed by 0 bases and the J gene end by 9 bases; junction bases not matched to a gene: 5. The chain's CDR3 is CAISESLRLATQYF. The CDR3, as DNA: TGTGCCATCAGTGAGTCCCTGCGACTAGCGACGCAGTATTTT.

With regard to this clonotype: Given the absence of the conserved phenylalanine or tryptophan at the CDR3 end, a read error is likely. As DNA, the CDR3 is TGTGCCAGCAGTTACCTGGCTGGAGTTAATGAGCAGTTCCTC. Its translation is CASSYLAGVNEQFL. The chain recombines TRBV6-2 or TRBV6-3 with TRBJ2-1, with unresolved D. CDR1 and CDR2 (germline): MNHEY, SVGEGT. Trimming stripped 2 bases from V and 7 bases from J, with 12 bases between. The CDR3 contains 14 residues.

As to this clonotype: A read error may produce the germline difference seen at one junction end. This chain joins TRBV30 and TRBJ1-5; D is unresolved. CDR1 and CDR2 from the germline V gene are GTSNPN and SVGIG (reference sequence). The CDR3 runs to 15 residues. The CDR3 is CAWSRGPGVNQPQRF. As DNA, the CDR3 is TGTGCCTGGAGCCGGGGTCCGGGAGTCAATCAGCCCCAGCGTTTT.

There are many counts of this clonotype. This chain links TRBV28 with TRBJ2-5; 13 nucleotides agree with TRBD2. V trimming: 6 bases; J trimming: 4 bases; junction bases outside the gene matches: 5. The CDR3 consists of 15 residues. The germline CDR1 and CDR2 sequences are MDHEN and SYDVKM. CDR3: CASRKLAGGAETQYF. The CDR3 DNA follows: TGTGCCAGCAGGAAACTAGCGGGGGGGGCAGAGACCCAGTACTTC.

The rearrangement links TRBV11-2 to TRBJ2-1; D remains ambiguous. Germline CDR1 reads SGHAT; CDR2 reads FQNNGV. The V and J ends lost 6 bases and 3 bases respectively, with 12 bases between them. The CDR3 has 14 amino acids. CDR3 sequence: CASSPTSFYNEQFF. CDR3 DNA sequence: TGTGCCAGCAGTCCCACGAGCTTCTACAATGAGCAGTTCTTC.

With regard to this clonotype: Relative to the germline gene, one junction end is altered; a read error may explain this. The chain links TRBV11-2 to TRBJ1-2, with a possible D match to TRBD1 (5 bases). The germline V gene has CDR1 SGHAT and CDR2 FQNNGV. The CDR3 is made up of 15 amino acids. CDR3 nucleotide sequence: TGTGCCAGCAACTTAGGCGGGGCCAGTGGCGGTGGCTACACCTTC. It yields the protein CASNLGGASGGGYTF.

This clonotype was recorded once. A single base separates this from a much larger clone, so it may be a read error. V gene TRBV2 combines with J gene TRBJ2-7; D is unclear. V was shortened by 5 bases and J by 6 bases, with 11 bases between the two germline ends. This CDR3 region has 12 residues. Germline CDR1 and CDR2: SNHLY and FYNNEI. CDR3 sequence: CASSIQCREQYF. The DNA of the CDR3 is TGTGCCAGCAGTATCCAGTGTCGCGAGCAGTACTTC.

In its sample, this clonotype was seen once. An end of the junction does not agree with germline; a read error may underlie this. The chain links TRBV11-3 to TRBJ1-1, with D uncertain. Germline V gene sequence: CDR1 SGHNT, CDR2 YENEEA. The CDR3 contains 17 residues. In DNA, the CDR3 is TGTGCCAGCAGCTTAGCGGGCCGCCCGTCAGTGAACATTGAAGCTTTCTTT. Translation gives CASSLAGRPSVNIEAFF. The full variable domain, rest sourced from reference TRBV11-3 and TRBJ1-1, is EAGVVQSPRYKIIEKKQPVAFWCNPISGHNTLYWYLQNLGQGPELLIRYENEEAVDDSQLPKDRFSAERLKGVDSTLKIQPAELGDSAVYLCASSLAGRPSVNIEAFFGQGTRLTVV.

As concerns this clonotype: An end of the junction does not agree with germline; a read error may underlie this. This sequence joins TRBV28 and TRBJ2-3; D tentatively fits TRBD1 or TRBD2 (5 bases each). Germline V gene data show CDR1 as MDHEN and CDR2 as SYDVKM. CDR3 length: 13 residues. The CDR3 spells CASGFNLGLGPNF. The CDR3 nucleotides are TGTGCCAGCGGTTTCAATCTCGGGTTGGGACCCAATTTT.